This record looks at one T cell receptor beta chain sequence and its context. What it binds is unknown. The same CDR3 arises from other DNA sequences in this sample as well. The sample comes from a study of cytomegalovirus exposure and HLA in healthy donors. Study in general: Genetic ancestry analysis placed around 76% of the roughly 400 donors that were genotyped in the Caucasian-associated cluster.

The germline V gene encodes CDR1 SGHTA and CDR2 FQGNSA. The CDR3 covers 14 residues. Deletions cut 0 bases from V and 5 bases from J, with 5 bases between. Use of 60 Vbeta and 13 Jbeta primers characterized the PCR. Profiled with immunoSEQ multiplex PCR; TCRdb holds only in-frame clones, not every one. The sample carries about 120,000 clones, about 74% recorded once. The study's findings and limits: Roughly even sequencing depth across donors was the assumption behind the presence/absence analyses. TRBV6-2, TRBV6-3 and other indistinguishable V segments were excluded.

This sequence originates from a female donor in good health and CMV-seronegative. Sequencing was performed on PBMCs. V gene TRBV7-2 combines with J gene TRBJ1-6; unclear D gene. The CDR3 DNA sequence: TGTGCCAGCAGCTTAGCGAGGGATAATTCACCCCTCCACTTT. Amino acids: CASSLARDNSPLHF.